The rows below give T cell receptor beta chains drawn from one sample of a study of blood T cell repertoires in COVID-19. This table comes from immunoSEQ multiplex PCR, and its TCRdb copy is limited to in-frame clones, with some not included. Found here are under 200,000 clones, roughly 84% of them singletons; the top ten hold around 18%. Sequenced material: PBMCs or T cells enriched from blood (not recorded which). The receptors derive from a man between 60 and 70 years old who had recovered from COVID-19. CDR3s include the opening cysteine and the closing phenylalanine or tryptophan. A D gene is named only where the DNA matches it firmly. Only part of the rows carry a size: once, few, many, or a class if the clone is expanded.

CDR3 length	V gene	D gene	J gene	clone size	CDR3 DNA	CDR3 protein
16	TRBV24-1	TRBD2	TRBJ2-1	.	TGTGCCACCAGTGGCCCGGGACTAGCGGGAGGGAATGAGCAGTTCTTC	CATSGPGLAGGNEQFF
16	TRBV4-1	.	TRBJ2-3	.	TGCGCCAGCAGCCAATTATCCGGGATTTACACAGATACGCAGTATTTT	CASSQLSGIYTDTQYF
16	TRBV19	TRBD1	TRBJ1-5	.	TGTGCCAGTAGTATAAGAGGGGGCCATCCCCTAGGGCCCCAGCATTTT	CASSIRGGHPLGPQHF
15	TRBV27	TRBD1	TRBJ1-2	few	TGTGCCAGCAGTCGGCGGGACAGGGGGACGAGTAGCTACACCTTC	CASSRRDRGTSSYTF
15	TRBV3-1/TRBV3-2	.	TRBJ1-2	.	TGTGCCAGCAGCCAAGATTCCGGGACACACTATGGCTACACCTTC	CASSQDSGTHYGYTF
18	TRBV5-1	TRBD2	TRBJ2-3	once	TGCGCCAGCACCCCTGGCGGGTCTAGCGGGGGTAGGGCAGATACGCAGTATTTT	CASTPGGSSGGRADTQYF
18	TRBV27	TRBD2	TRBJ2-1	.	TGTGCCAGCAGTCCCACTATACGACTAGCGGGGCCTTTAAATGAGCAGTTCTTC	CASSPTIRLAGPLNEQFF
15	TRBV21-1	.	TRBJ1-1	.	TGTGCCAGCAGCAAATGGTGTGGCAGGGAAGGTGAAGCTTTCTTT	CASSKWCGREGEAFF
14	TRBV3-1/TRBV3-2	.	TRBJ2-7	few	TGTGCCAGCAGCCAGGCATCCCTCCCCTACGAGCAGTACTTC	CASSQASLPYEQYF
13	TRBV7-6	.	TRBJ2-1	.	TGTGCCAGCAGCGCGGGACTTTACAATGAGCAGTTCTTC	CASSAGLYNEQFF